These T cell receptor beta chains were read from a single sample in a study of blood T cell repertoires in COVID-19. Profiled with immunoSEQ multiplex PCR; TCRdb holds only in-frame clones, not every one. The data hold tens of thousands of clones, with 60% to 85% observed a single time. Specimen: peripheral blood. The receptors stem from a human donor in a cohort sampled during active COVID-19. The CDR3 runs from the conserved cysteine through the conserved F or W. D genes are given only for firm matches. A clone size is listed for some rows: how often the clone was seen (once, few, many), or a class if it is expanded.

d_gene	j_gene	v_gene	abundance	CDR3aa	CDR3nt
TRBD1	TRBJ1-1	TRBV4-3	NA	CASSQEAGGLGTEAFF	TGCGCCAGCAGCCAAGAGGCAGGGGGTCTGGGCACTGAAGCTTTCTTT
NA	TRBJ1-6	TRBV6-2/TRBV6-3	NA	CASSTTWGTGNSPLHF	TGTGCCAGCAGTACCACCTGGGGTACGGGGAATTCACCCCTCCACTTT
NA	TRBJ2-1	TRBV4-3	NA	CASSQDFGRYSEQFF	TGCGCCAGCAGCCAAGACTTTGGGCGCTATAGTGAGCAGTTCTTC
TRBD1	TRBJ1-2	TRBV10-3	NA	CAISTNTGGINYGYTF	TGTGCCATCAGTACTAATACAGGGGGTATCAACTATGGCTACACCTTC
NA	TRBJ1-5	TRBV18	few	CASSSQNQPQHF	TGTGCCAGCTCGTCACAGAATCAGCCCCAGCATTTT
TRBD1	TRBJ2-5	TRBV2	NA	CASIRDRGYQETQYF	TGTGCCAGCATTAGGGACAGGGGGTACCAAGAGACCCAGTACTTC
NA	TRBJ2-1	TRBV7-2	NA	CASTIGLPPDEQFF	TGTGCCAGCACTATCGGGTTACCCCCGGATGAGCAGTTCTTC
TRBD1	TRBJ2-2	TRBV27	once	CASRRDRVNGELFF	TGTGCCAGCAGACGGGACAGGGTAAATGGGGAGCTGTTTTTT
TRBD1	TRBJ1-5	TRBV19	once	CASSATGTRQPQHF	TGTGCCAGTAGCGCGACAGGGACGAGGCAGCCCCAGCATTTT
NA	TRBJ1-2	TRBV7-8	NA	CASSRGAGPFYGYTF	TGTGCCAGCAGCCGGGGAGCCGGACCATTTTATGGCTACACCTTC
TRBD2	TRBJ2-7	TRBV5-6	NA	CASSLLGLGRGEQYF	TGTGCCAGCAGCTTGTTGGGACTAGGAAGAGGCGAGCAGTACTTC
NA	TRBJ1-5	TRBV6-1	NA	CASSDRGNQPQHF	TGTGCCAGCAGTGATCGGGGAAATCAGCCCCAGCATTTT
NA	TRBJ1-5	TRBV7-8	few	CASSLSLGDSNQPQHF	TGTGCCAGCAGCTTATCTCTAGGAGATAGCAATCAGCCCCAGCATTTT
TRBD2	TRBJ2-3	TRBV7-2	NA	CAISTSGGITDTQYF	TGTGCCATCTCGACTAGCGGGGGAATCACAGATACGCAGTATTTT
NA	TRBJ2-7	TRBV25-1	NA	CASKGSGVPYEQYF	TGTGCCAGCAAGGGGTCTGGGGTTCCCTACGAGCAGTACTTC
NA	TRBJ2-7	TRBV7-8	few	CASSSTRNEQYF	TGTGCCAGCAGCTCGACTAGAAACGAGCAGTACTTC
TRBD1	TRBJ1-5	TRBV28	many	CASRPLRTGVNQPQHF	TGTGCCAGCAGACCGCTGCGGACAGGGGTCAATCAGCCCCAGCATTTT
TRBD2	TRBJ2-7	TRBV27	NA	CASTRKRAGSPYEQYF	TGTGCCAGCACTAGAAAAAGAGCGGGATCGCCCTACGAGCAGTACTTC
NA	TRBJ1-6	TRBV7-2	NA	CASSLTPTASPLHF	TGTGCCAGCAGCCTAACCCCGACAGCTTCACCCCTCCACTTT
TRBD1	TRBJ1-2	TRBV7-3	NA	CASSPGTGTGYTF	TGTGCCAGCAGCCCTGGGACAGGGACAGGCTACACCTTC
NA	TRBJ2-2	TRBV21-1	NA	CASSSRTSGISDTGELFF	TGTGCCAGCAGCTCGCGGACTAGCGGGATAAGTGACACCGGGGAGCTGTTTTTT
TRBD2	TRBJ2-1	TRBV15	NA	CATSRVPSGEQFF	TGTGCCACCAGCAGAGTCCCTAGCGGGGAGCAGTTCTTC
NA	TRBJ2-7	TRBV6-1	NA	CASSPRGYEQYF	TGTGCCAGCAGCCCCCGGGGCTACGAGCAGTACTTC
NA	TRBJ2-1	TRBV28	few	CASSFEQHSYNEQFF	TGTGCCAGCAGTTTTGAACAGCATTCCTACAATGAGCAGTTCTTC
TRBD2	TRBJ2-2	TRBV28	once	CASSLNPSGSSGELFF	TGTGCCAGCAGTTTAAATCCTAGCGGGAGTTCCGGGGAGCTGTTTTTT
NA	TRBJ2-2	TRBV3-1/TRBV3-2	NA	CGTSGALTGELFF	TGCGGGACATCAGGGGCACTCACCGGGGAGCTGTTTTTT
TRBD2	TRBJ2-3	TRBV5-6	NA	CASSLYGGLAGGDTQYF	TGTGCCAGCAGCTTGTATGGGGGGCTAGCGGGAGGGGATACGCAGTATTTT
NA	TRBJ1-1	TRBV7-3	NA	CASSLRGEEAFF	TGTGCCAGCAGCTTAAGGGGCGAGGAAGCTTTCTTT
NA	TRBJ2-1	TRBV6-6	NA	CASRAGEQFF	TGTGCCAGCAGGGCGGGTGAGCAGTTCTTC
TRBD1	TRBJ2-7	TRBV11-1	NA	CASSSRGSLYEQYF	TGTGCCAGCAGCTCCAGGGGGAGCCTCTACGAGCAGTACTTC
NA	TRBJ2-1	TRBV19	NA	CASTKGGSYNEQFF	TGTGCCAGTACGAAAGGGGGTTCCTACAATGAGCAGTTCTTC
TRBD1	TRBJ2-5	TRBV19	NA	CASRGGQGRGETQYF	TGTGCCAGTCGGGGGGGACAGGGGCGGGGAGAGACCCAGTACTTC
NA	TRBJ2-3	TRBV18	NA	CASSQDTVLDTQYF	TGTGCCAGCTCACAGGACACGGTATTGGATACGCAGTATTTT
NA	TRBJ2-1	TRBV4-3	NA	CASSQLTAYNEQFF	TGCGCCAGCAGCCAATTAACGGCCTACAATGAGCAGTTCTTC
TRBD1	TRBJ1-5	TRBV2	NA	CASSEGTGGNQPQHF	TGTGCCAGCAGTGAAGGGACAGGGGGGAATCAGCCCCAGCATTTT
TRBD2	TRBJ2-5	TRBV9	NA	CASSVDSGRIETQYF	TGTGCCAGCAGCGTAGATAGCGGGAGGATCGAGACCCAGTACTTC
TRBD1	TRBJ2-7	TRBV2	NA	CASARQGFTYEQYF	TGTGCCAGCGCCAGACAGGGCTTTACCTACGAGCAGTACTTC
NA	TRBJ1-1	TRBV3-1/TRBV3-2	NA	CASSSRYRMNTEAFF	TGTGCCAGCAGTTCACGGTACAGGATGAACACTGAAGCTTTCTTT
TRBD1	TRBJ2-5	TRBV19	NA	CASSMNRGQETQYF	TGTGCCAGTAGTATGAACAGGGGACAAGAGACCCAGTACTTC
NA	TRBJ1-4	TRBV25-1	NA	CASRNAGFGEKLFF	TGTGCCAGCAGAAACGCGGGATTCGGAGAAAAACTGTTTTTT